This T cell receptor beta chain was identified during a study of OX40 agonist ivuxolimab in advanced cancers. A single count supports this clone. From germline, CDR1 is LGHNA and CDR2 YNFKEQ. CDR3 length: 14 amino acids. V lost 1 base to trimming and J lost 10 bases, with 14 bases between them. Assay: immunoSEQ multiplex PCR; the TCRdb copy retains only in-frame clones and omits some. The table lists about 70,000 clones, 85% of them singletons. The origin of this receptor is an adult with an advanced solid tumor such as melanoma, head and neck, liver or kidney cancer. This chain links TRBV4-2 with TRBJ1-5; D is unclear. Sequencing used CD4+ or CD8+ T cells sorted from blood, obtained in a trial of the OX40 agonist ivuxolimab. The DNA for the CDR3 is TGTGCCAGCAGCCAAGCCGAGGTTTCTAAACCCCAGCATTTT. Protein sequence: CASSQAEVSKPQHF.